The 20 T cell receptor beta chains given below trace back to one sample, sequenced in a study of blood T cell repertoires in COVID-19. Generated by immunoSEQ multiplex PCR, the TCRdb table keeps only in-frame clones and is missing some. The top ten clones hold approximately 24% of a sample with over 85,000 clones, 79% of them seen once. The sequencing input was peripheral blood. Receptor source: a human donor in a cohort sampled during active COVID-19.

V is TRBV30 and J is TRBJ2-2, with 10 nucleotides matching TRBD1. Germline trimming cut 2 bases from V and 7 bases from J; bases unmatched to any gene: 4. The CDR3 is 14 amino acids. The germline V gene has CDR1 GTSNPN and CDR2 SVGIG (reference sequence). CDR3 residues: CAWSRDRGRGELFF. The CDR3 DNA is TGTGCCTGGAGTCGGGACAGGGGCCGCGGGGAGCTGTTTTTT.

The CDR3 protein is CASSIGPSDSLLSYNEQFF. In DNA, the CDR3 is TGTGCCAGTAGTATAGGCCCTAGCGATAGCCTTCTCTCCTACAATGAGCAGTTCTTC. The chain carries TRBV19 and TRBJ2-1, with D maybe TRBD2 (6 bases). The CDR3 loop spans 19 amino acids. Germline assignment: CDR1 LNHDA and CDR2 SQIVND (reference sequence). V was shortened by 1 base and J by 0 bases, with 19 bases between the two germline ends.

This rearrangement joins TRBV28 to TRBJ2-1; 11 positions match TRBD2. CDR3 length: 17 amino acids. The V gene end was trimmed by 5 bases and the J gene end by 1 base; junction bases not matched to a gene: 7. Germline CDR1 reads MDHEN; CDR2 reads SYDVKM. Here the CDR3 DNA reads TGTGCCAGCAGTGGTACTAGCGGGGGAATTTCCTACAATGAGCAGTTCTTC. Translating it yields CASSGTSGGISYNEQFF.

The rearrangement joins TRBV20-1 to TRBJ2-1, with 12 bases fitting TRBD2. In germline, CDR1 is DFQATT, CDR2 SNEGSKA (reference sequence). CDR3 length: 18 residues. With 3 bases clipped from V and 4 bases from J, the junction kept 13 bases outside the gene matches. The CDR3 DNA follows: TGCAGTGCTAGTAGGACTAGCGGGACCACGATATTATACAATGAGCAGTTCTTC. It translates to CSASRTSGTTILYNEQFF.

This chain uses TRBV5-1 with TRBJ2-5, with unresolved D. The CDR3 runs 15 residues. From germline, CDR1 is SGHRS and CDR2 YFSETQ. V lost 0 bases, J lost 3 bases, and 12 bases lay in between. CDR3 sequence reads: CASSLVDSREETQYF. In DNA, the CDR3 is TGCGCCAGCAGCTTGGTTGACTCCCGGGAAGAGACCCAGTACTTC.

About this clone: At one boundary the junction diverges from the germline segment, which might be a read error. The chain combines TRBV7-9 with TRBJ2-2, with TRBD2 matching over 11 bases. The CDR3 is 16 residues long. CDR1 is SEHNR, CDR2 FQNEAQ, per germline (reference sequence). CDR3 nucleotide sequence: TGTGCCAGCAGCATAGCGGGAGGGCCGATCACCGGGGAGCTGTTTTTT. Its translation: CASSIAGGPITGELFF. Full variable domain (outside the CDR3, taken from reference TRBV7-9 and TRBJ2-2): DTGVSQNPRHKITKRGQNVTFRCDPISEHNRLYWYRQTLGQGPEFLTYFQNEAQLEKSRLLSDRFSAERPKGSFSTLEIQRTEQGDSAMYLCASSIAGGPITGELFFGEGSRLTVL.

The V gene is TRBV12-3 or TRBV12-4, the J gene TRBJ1-1; D unclear. CDR3 length: 13 amino acids. The V end was cut by 2 bases, the J end by 3 bases, with 7 bases between. CDR3: CASSLSPDTEAFF. DNA for the CDR3: TGTGCCAGCAGTTTATCCCCGGACACTGAAGCTTTCTTT.

This sequence joins TRBV11-2 and TRBJ2-5; TRBD1 might be the D (5 bases). V lost 1 base and J 4 bases, leaving 10 bases between the germline ends. The CDR3 is 14 amino acids. The germline V gene encodes CDR1 SGHAT and CDR2 FQNNGV. The CDR3 reads CASSLGAGIETQYF. CDR3 nucleotide sequence: TGTGCCAGCAGCTTAGGGGCAGGGATAGAGACCCAGTACTTC.

This clone was seen at least ten times. V is TRBV28 and J is TRBJ2-1; D may be TRBD2 (5 bases). There are 13 residues in the CDR3. CDR1 and CDR2 (germline): MDHEN, SYDVKM. Trimming removed 4 bases at V and 2 bases at J, with 6 bases between. The CDR3 spells CASSSGAYNEQFF. The CDR3 region has the DNA TGTGCCAGCAGTTCCGGGGCCTACAATGAGCAGTTCTTC.

The chain carries TRBV30 and TRBJ2-7; TRBD1 might be the D (5 bases). V was clipped by 0 bases and J by 7 bases, with 7 bases between them. Germline CDR1 is GTSNPN and CDR2 is SVGIG (reference sequence). CDR3 length equals 11 residues. For the CDR3, the DNA is TGTGCCTGGAGTGTGGGGCTGGAGCAGTACTTC. Protein: CAWSVGLEQYF.

The rearrangement uses TRBV9 and TRBJ2-3, with TRBD2 matching 12 bases. CDR1 and CDR2 from the germline V gene are SGDLS and YYNGEE. The CDR3 totals 17 residues. Trimming cost V 4 bases and J 0 bases; bases outside gene matches: 6. The CDR3 DNA follows: TGTGCCAGCAGCTCCCTAGCGGGAGGGCCTAGCACAGATACGCAGTATTTT. The encoded protein is CASSSLAGGPSTDTQYF.

The chain uses TRBV6-6 and TRBJ2-5; D uncertain. The CDR3 totals 12 residues. Per the germline V gene, CDR1 is MNHNY and CDR2 is SVGAGI (reference sequence). The V gene lost 7 bases and the J gene lost 5 bases, with 11 bases spanning the gap. The CDR3 nucleotides read TGTGCCAGCACAGGCCGGCGCGAGACCCAGTACTTC. Its protein product is CASTGRRETQYF.

This sequence joins TRBV3-1 (or the pseudogene TRBV3-2) and TRBJ2-3; 7 positions match TRBD2. V lost 4 bases, J lost 0 bases, and 4 bases stayed unmatched. The germline V gene encodes CDR1 LGHDT and CDR2 YNNKEL (reference sequence). CDR3 length equals 15 residues. The chain's CDR3 is CASSPREGSTDTQYF. In DNA, the CDR3 is TGTGCCAGCAGCCCGAGGGAGGGGAGCACAGATACGCAGTATTTT.

The rearrangement uses TRBV7-8 and TRBJ2-1, with D uncertain. The CDR3 runs to 10 residues. Trimming shortened V by 4 bases and J by 10 bases, and 5 bases separated the two germline ends. Germline V gene data show CDR1 as SGHVS and CDR2 as FQNEAQ. The CDR3 here is CASSSREQFF. For the CDR3, the DNA is TGTGCCAGCAGCTCGCGGGAGCAGTTCTTC.

The chain employs TRBV7-9 and TRBJ2-7, with a possible D match to TRBD2 (7 bases). CDR3 size: 14 residues. Trimming cost V 3 bases and J 6 bases, with 15 bases left between them. Germline assignment: CDR1 SEHNR and CDR2 FQNEAQ (reference sequence). CDR3 region: CASSLGRGGSEQYF. The CDR3 bases are TGTGCCAGCAGCTTGGGCAGGGGAGGGTCCGAGCAGTACTTC.

This clone has more than one count but fewer than ten. The chain is built from TRBV4-2 and TRBJ2-3, with TRBD2 identical over 9 bases. The CDR3 is 16 residues long. The V segment lost 4 bases and the J segment 2 bases; nucleotides outside the gene matches: 7. Germline CDR1 and CDR2: LGHNA and YNFKEQ. CDR3 nucleotide sequence: TGTGCCAGCAGCCCCATCTTAGCGGGGGACACAGATACGCAGTATTTT. This encodes CASSPILAGDTDTQYF.

This clone showed up just once. V and J are TRBV5-1 and TRBJ1-1, with D unclear. Germline loops: CDR1 SGHRS, CDR2 YFSETQ. V was pared by 0 bases and J by 0 bases, with 9 bases between. There are 15 residues in the CDR3. CDR3 residues: CASSLVPGLNTEAFF. The CDR3 DNA reads as TGCGCCAGCAGCTTGGTTCCGGGTCTGAACACTGAAGCTTTCTTT.

Here the CDR3 reads CASSIQGHQETQYF. The CDR3 nucleotides are TGCGCCAGCAGCATACAGGGACACCAAGAGACCCAGTACTTC. The J gene is TRBJ2-5, the V gene TRBV5-1, with D maybe TRBD1 (6 bases). CDR3 size: 14 residues. The germline CDR1 and CDR2 sequences are SGHRS and YFSETQ. V was shortened by 4 bases and J by 0 bases, with 10 bases between the two germline ends.

V gene TRBV19 combines with J gene TRBJ2-7; 8 nucleotides agree with TRBD1. Germline V gene sequence: CDR1 LNHDA, CDR2 SQIVND (reference sequence). V was pared by 6 bases and J by 0 bases, with 10 bases of the junction left unmatched. The CDR3 has 16 amino acids. CDR3 residues: CASRGTLDRGSYEQYF. DNA of the CDR3: TGTGCCAGTAGGGGGACCCTAGACAGGGGCTCCTACGAGCAGTACTTC.

The chain links TRBV3-1 (or the pseudogene TRBV3-2) to TRBJ2-3; unclear D gene. This CDR3 comprises 15 residues. Germline V gives CDR1 LGHDT, CDR2 YNNKEL (reference sequence). With 1 base removed from V and 2 bases from J, the gap between germline ends came to 10 bases. The DNA for the CDR3 is TGTGCCAGCAGCCAAGCTATAATCAACACAGATACGCAGTATTTT. Translation: CASSQAIINTDTQYF.